This entry features one T cell receptor (beta chain) sequence. No cognate antigen has been identified for it. Base qualities are not recorded, but no much larger clone differs from it by a single base. The library relied on the immunoSEQ multiplex PCR assay. TCRdb re-hosts the immuneACCESS table, in-frame sequences only. Its copies lack some clones; in the studies checked, an unresolved V gene accounts for under half of them, and the cause for the rest is not known. This sample gives some 130,000 clones in total; about 90% of them show up just once. Of the sample, 2.1% is held by the ten largest clones. The source of the sample is a study of control samples from healthy donors and cancer patients (TCRdb year 2020). The clonotype was recovered from a woman between 50 and 59 years old in good health. The source material was blood.

CDR3 reads: CASSAAGTGEGNYGYTF. The DNA sequence is as follows: TGTGCCAGTAGTGCCGCCGGGACAGGGGAAGGCAACTATGGCTACACCTTC. The sequence joins TRBV19 to TRBJ1-2, with 10 bases matching TRBD1. Based on the germline V gene (reference sequence), the CDR1 and CDR2 sequences are LNHDA and SQIVND. Unmatched junction bases come to 11, with V trimmed by 5 bases and J by 2 bases. The CDR3 goes from the cysteine to the phenylalanine over 17 residues. Just the 51-base CDR3 DNA is kept, in frame starting at base 1.